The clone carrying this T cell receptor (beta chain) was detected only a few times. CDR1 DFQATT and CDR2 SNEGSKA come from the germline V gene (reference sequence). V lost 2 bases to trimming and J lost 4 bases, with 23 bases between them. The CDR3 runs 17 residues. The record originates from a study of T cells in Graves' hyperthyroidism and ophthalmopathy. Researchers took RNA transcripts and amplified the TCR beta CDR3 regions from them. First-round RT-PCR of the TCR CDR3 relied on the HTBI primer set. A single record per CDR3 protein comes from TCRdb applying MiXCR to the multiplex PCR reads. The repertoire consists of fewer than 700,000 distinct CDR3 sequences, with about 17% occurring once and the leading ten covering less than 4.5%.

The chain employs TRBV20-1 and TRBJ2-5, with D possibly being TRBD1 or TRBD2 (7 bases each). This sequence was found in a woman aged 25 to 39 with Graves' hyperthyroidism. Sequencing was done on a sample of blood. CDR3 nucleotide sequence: TGCAGTGCTAGACAAAGGAACAGGGGAGGGAGGCGAGAGACCCAGTACTTC. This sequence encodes CSARQRNRGGRRETQYF.